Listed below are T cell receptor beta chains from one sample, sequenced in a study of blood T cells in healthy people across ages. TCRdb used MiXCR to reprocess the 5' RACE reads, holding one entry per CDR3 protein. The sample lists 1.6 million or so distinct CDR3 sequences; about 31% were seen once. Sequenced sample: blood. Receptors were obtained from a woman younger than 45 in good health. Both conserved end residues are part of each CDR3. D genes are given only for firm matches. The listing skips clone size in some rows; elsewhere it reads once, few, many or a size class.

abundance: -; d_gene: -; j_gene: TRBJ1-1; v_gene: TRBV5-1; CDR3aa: CASSSVSPDSTEAFF; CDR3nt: TGCGCCAGCAGCTCGGTTTCACCAGATAGCACTGAAGCTTTCTTT
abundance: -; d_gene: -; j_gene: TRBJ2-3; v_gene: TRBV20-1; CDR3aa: CSARDYRAGSTDTQYF; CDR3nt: TGCAGTGCTAGAGATTATCGGGCGGGGAGCACAGATACGCAGTATTTT
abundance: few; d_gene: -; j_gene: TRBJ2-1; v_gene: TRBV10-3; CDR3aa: CAISPSLLGEWNEQFF; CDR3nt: TGTGCCATCAGTCCCTCCCTTTTAGGGGAATGGAATGAGCAGTTCTTC
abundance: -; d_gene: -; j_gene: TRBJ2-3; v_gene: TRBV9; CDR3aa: CASSVAHTGTQYF; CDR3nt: TGTGCCAGCAGCGTAGCTCACACAGGTACGCAGTATTTT
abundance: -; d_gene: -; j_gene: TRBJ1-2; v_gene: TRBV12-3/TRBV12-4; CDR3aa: CASSSGLFNYGYTF; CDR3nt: TGTGCCAGCAGCTCGGGACTTTTTAACTATGGCTACACCTTC
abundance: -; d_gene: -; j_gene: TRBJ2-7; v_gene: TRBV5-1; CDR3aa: CASRGDVYEQYF; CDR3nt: TGCGCCAGCAGGGGGGACGTCTACGAGCAGTACTTC
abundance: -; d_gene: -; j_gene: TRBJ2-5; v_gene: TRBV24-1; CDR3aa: CATSDSETGSGETQYF; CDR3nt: TGTGCCACCAGTGACTCCGAGACAGGTTCTGGGGAGACCCAGTACTTC
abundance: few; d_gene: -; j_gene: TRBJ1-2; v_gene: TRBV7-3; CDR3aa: CASSLRHNYGYTF; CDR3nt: TGTGCCAGCAGCTTAAGGCACAACTATGGCTACACCTTC
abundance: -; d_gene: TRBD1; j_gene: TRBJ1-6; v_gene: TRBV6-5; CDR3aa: CASSYSGTGNSPLHF; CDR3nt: TGTGCCAGCAGTTACTCCGGGACAGGGAATTCACCCCTCCACTTT
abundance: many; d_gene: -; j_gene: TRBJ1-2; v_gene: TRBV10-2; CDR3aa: CASRPGVGNYGYTF; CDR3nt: TGCGCCAGCAGACCAGGGGTCGGAAACTATGGCTACACCTTC
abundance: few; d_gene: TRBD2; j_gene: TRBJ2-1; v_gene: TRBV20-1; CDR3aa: CSGNGRGGIGEQFF; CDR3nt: TGCAGTGGAAACGGGCGGGGGGGTATTGGTGAGCAGTTCTTC
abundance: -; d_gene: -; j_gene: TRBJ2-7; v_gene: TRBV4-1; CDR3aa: CASSQTRTDFYEQYF; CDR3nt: TGCGCCAGCAGCCAAACGCGGACTGACTTCTACGAGCAGTACTTC
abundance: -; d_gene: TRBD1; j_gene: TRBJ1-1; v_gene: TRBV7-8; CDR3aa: CASSPKGTGSTEAFF; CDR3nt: TGTGCCAGCAGTCCAAAAGGGACAGGGAGCACTGAAGCTTTCTTT
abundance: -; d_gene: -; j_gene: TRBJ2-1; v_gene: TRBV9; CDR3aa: CASSVKGTGYNEQFF; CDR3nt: TGTGCCAGCAGCGTAAAGGGGACTGGCTACAATGAGCAGTTCTTC
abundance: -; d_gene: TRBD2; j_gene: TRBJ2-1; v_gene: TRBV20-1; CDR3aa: CSAPLSGRVQEQFF; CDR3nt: TGCAGTGCGCCCCTGAGCGGGAGGGTGCAGGAGCAGTTCTTC
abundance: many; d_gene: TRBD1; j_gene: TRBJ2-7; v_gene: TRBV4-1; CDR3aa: CASSRDRAVYEQYF; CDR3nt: TGCGCCAGCAGCAGGGACAGGGCAGTCTACGAGCAGTACTTC
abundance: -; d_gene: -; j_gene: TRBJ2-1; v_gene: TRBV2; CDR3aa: CASSEIGFYNEQFF; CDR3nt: TGTGCCAGCAGTGAAATCGGGTTCTACAATGAGCAGTTCTTC
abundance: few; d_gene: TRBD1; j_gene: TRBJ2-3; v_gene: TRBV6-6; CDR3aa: CASRPRDRGMDTQYF; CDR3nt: TGTGCCAGCAGGCCTCGGGACAGGGGAATGGATACGCAGTATTTT
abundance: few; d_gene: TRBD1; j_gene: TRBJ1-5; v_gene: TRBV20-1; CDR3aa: CSAPGTGGPYSNQPQHF; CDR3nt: TGCAGTGCCCCCGGGACAGGGGGCCCTTATAGCAATCAGCCCCAGCATTTT
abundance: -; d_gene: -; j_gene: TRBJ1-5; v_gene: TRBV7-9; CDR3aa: CASSRGAKVSEPQHF; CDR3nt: TGCGCCAGCAGCCGGGGGGCGAAGGTCTCGGAGCCCCAGCATTTT
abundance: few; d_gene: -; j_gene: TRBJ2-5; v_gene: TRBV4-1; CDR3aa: CASSQVTQRETQYF; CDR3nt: TGCGCCAGCAGCCAAGTGACTCAAAGGGAGACCCAGTACTTC
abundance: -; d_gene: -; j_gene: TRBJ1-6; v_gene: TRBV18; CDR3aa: CASSPQGGQSPLHF; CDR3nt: TGTGCCAGCTCACCGCAGGGTGGGCAATCACCCCTCCACTTT
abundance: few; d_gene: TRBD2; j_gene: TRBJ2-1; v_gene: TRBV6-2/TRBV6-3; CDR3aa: CASRQPGGGSEQFF; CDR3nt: TGTGCCAGCAGACAGCCTGGGGGGGGTAGTGAGCAGTTCTTC
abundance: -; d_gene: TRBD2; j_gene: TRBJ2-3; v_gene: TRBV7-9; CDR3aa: CASRIAGRADTQYF; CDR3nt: TGTGCCAGCAGGATAGCGGGACGGGCAGATACGCAGTATTTT
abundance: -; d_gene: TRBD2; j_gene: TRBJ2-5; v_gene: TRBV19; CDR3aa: CASSISSGRAYQETQYF; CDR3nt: TGTGCCAGTAGTATTTCTAGCGGGAGGGCGTACCAAGAGACCCAGTACTTC
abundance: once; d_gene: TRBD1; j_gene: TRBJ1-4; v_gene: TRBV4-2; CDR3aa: CASQGAVREKLFF; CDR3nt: TGTGCCAGTCAGGGGGCGGTTAGGGAAAAACTGTTTTTT
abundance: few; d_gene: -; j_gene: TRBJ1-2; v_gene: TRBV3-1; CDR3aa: CASSPAEGRGYTF; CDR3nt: TGTGCCAGCAGTCCCGCCGAGGGGCGAGGCTACACCTTC
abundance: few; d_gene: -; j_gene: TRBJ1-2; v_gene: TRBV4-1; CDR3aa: CASSQEDFNYGYTF; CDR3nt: TGCGCCAGCAGCCAAGAGGACTTTAACTATGGCTACACCTTC
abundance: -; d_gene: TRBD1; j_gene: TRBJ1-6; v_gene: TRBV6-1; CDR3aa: CASRPNRGNTYNSPLHF; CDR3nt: TGTGCCAGCAGACCGAACAGGGGAAATACCTATAATTCACCCCTCCACTTT
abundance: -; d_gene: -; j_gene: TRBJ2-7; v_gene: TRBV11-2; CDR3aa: CASSLNLGAYEQYF; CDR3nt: TGTGCCAGCAGCTTAAACTTAGGGGCCTACGAGCAGTACTTC
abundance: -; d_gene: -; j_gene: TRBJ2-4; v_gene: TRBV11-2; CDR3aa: CASSLVGPKNIQYF; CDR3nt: TGTGCCAGCAGCTTAGTAGGTCCCAAAAACATTCAGTACTTC
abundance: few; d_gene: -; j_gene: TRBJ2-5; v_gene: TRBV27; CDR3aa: CASSPSTGQTTWEQYF; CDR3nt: TGTGCCAGCAGTCCATCGACCGGGCAAACAACGTGGGAGCAGTACTTC
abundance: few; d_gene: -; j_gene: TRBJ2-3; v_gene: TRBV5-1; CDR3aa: CASSLRSTGGRTDTQYF; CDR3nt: TGCGCCAGCAGCTTGCGGAGCACCGGGGGACGGACAGATACGCAGTATTTT
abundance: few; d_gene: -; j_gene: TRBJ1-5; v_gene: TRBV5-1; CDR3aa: CASSREGGNQPQHF; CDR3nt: TGTGCCAGCAGCCGGGAGGGCGGTAATCAGCCCCAGCATTTT
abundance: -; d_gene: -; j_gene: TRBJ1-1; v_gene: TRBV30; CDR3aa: CAWRQNTEAFF; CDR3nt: TGTGCCTGGCGGCAGAACACTGAAGCTTTCTTT
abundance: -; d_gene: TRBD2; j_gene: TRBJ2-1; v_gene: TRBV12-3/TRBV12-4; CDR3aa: CASSKTSGGAFFNEQFF; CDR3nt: TGTGCCAGCAGTAAGACTAGCGGGGGGGCCTTCTTTAATGAGCAGTTCTTC
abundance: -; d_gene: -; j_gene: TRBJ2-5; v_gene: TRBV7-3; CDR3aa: CASSPSSRQETQYF; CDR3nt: TGTGCCAGCAGCCCCAGCTCAAGGCAAGAGACCCAGTACTTC
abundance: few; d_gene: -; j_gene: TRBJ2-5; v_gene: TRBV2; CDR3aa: CASSDPRAQETQYF; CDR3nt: TGTGCCAGCAGTGACCCCAGGGCCCAAGAGACCCAGTACTTC
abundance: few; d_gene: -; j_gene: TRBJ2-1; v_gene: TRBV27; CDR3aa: CASKQRAGAVYNEQFF; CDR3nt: TGTGCCAGCAAGCAGCGGGCAGGGGCAGTCTACAATGAGCAGTTCTTC
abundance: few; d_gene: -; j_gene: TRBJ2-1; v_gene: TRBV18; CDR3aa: CASSPVIRDEQFF; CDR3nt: TGTGCCAGCTCACCAGTTATTAGGGATGAGCAGTTCTTC
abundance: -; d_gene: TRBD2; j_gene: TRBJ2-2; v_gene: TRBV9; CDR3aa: CASSAREAGELFF; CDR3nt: TGTGCCAGCAGCGCGCGGGAGGCCGGGGAGCTGTTTTTT
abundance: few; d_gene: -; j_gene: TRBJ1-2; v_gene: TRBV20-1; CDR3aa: CSAPNRKANYGYTF; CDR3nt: TGCAGTGCCCCCAACAGGAAAGCTAACTATGGCTACACCTTC
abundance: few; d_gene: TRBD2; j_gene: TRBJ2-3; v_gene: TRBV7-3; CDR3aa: CASSLLGGTDSTDTQYF; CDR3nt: TGTGCCAGCAGCTTATTGGGGGGGACGGATAGCACAGATACGCAGTATTTT